This section outlines one TCR beta chain sequence together with its context. These data are taken from a study of blood T cell repertoires in COVID-19. Across the study: The samples span acute and convalescent COVID-19 from the United States, Italy and Spain. Sources were T cells, B-cell-depleted T cells, or PBMCs; the material itself was cDNA or gDNA.

Methods used by the authors: Reference gene primer amplification yielded estimated nucleated cell counts. Method: immunoSEQ multiplex PCR; TCRdb's copy keeps in-frame clones and lacks some. The DNA gave D and trimming, while V, J and clone size come from that table. The table includes 94,000 or so clones, just over 85% detected once. The specimen sequenced was peripheral blood. This clonotype originated in a woman in her sixties or seventies with acute or convalescent COVID-19.

As DNA, the CDR3 is TGTGCCACCAGTGATGCCAAGGACTTCGCTGGGGCCAACGTCCTGACTTTC. This codes for CATSDAKDFAGANVLTF. This rearrangement joins TRBV24-1 to TRBJ2-6; D possibly corresponds to TRBD2 (5 bases). The CDR3 loop spans 17 amino acids. Trimming shortened V by 3 bases and J by 2 bases, and 13 bases separated the two germline ends. Germline V gives CDR1 KGHDR, CDR2 SFDVKD.